This T cell receptor beta chain was documented in a study of blood T cell repertoires in COVID-19. Cohorts were based on clinical histories the participants reported. There are 12 residues in the CDR3. In germline, CDR1 is SGHRS, CDR2 YFSETQ. Trimming removed 4 bases from V and 1 base from J, with 6 bases in between. In the source study's methods: Amplification from reference gene primers served as the basis for estimated nucleated cell counts. Produced via immunoSEQ multiplex PCR; TCRdb's table is partial and in-frame only. Clone size and V and J calls were adopted from that table, with D and trimming inferred from the DNA. Of roughly 250,000 clones in the sample, under 95% are singletons; the top ten hold about 2.3%.

Specimen: PBMCs or T cells enriched from blood (not recorded which). The V call is TRBV5-1, the J call TRBJ2-7; D is uncertain. The clonotype originates from a woman aged 40 to 49 with acute COVID-19. The CDR3 region is CASSEVSYEQYF. The CDR3 coding sequence is TGCGCCAGCAGCGAGGTGTCCTACGAGCAGTACTTC.